The present entry profiles one T cell receptor beta chain with its context. Its target is not known. This sample is drawn from a study of immune evolution from preneoplasia to lung adenocarcinoma. The study's findings and limits: T cell clonality was higher in KRAS-mutant than EGFR-mutant or wild-type nodules. Later-stage lesions seemingly showed higher T cell density and diversity than normal lung.

Germline loops: CDR1 SGHAT, CDR2 FQNNGV. The V and J ends lost 0 bases and 1 base respectively, with 10 bases between them. The CDR3 is made up of 16 amino acids. Data came from immunoSEQ multiplex PCR; TCRdb stores just in-frame clones and leaves some out. The sample lists 7,500 to 9,500 clones, about four fifths occurring once. The TCR comes from a person aged 50-70 years with lung adenocarcinoma. The sequencing input was FFPE invasive lung adenocarcinoma tissue. This chain uses TRBV11-2 with TRBJ2-1; tentatively, D is TRBD2 (6 bases). The CDR3 spells CASSLDPGVSYNEQFF. Written as DNA, the CDR3 is TGTGCCAGCAGCTTAGATCCGGGAGTTTCCTACAATGAGCAGTTCTTC.